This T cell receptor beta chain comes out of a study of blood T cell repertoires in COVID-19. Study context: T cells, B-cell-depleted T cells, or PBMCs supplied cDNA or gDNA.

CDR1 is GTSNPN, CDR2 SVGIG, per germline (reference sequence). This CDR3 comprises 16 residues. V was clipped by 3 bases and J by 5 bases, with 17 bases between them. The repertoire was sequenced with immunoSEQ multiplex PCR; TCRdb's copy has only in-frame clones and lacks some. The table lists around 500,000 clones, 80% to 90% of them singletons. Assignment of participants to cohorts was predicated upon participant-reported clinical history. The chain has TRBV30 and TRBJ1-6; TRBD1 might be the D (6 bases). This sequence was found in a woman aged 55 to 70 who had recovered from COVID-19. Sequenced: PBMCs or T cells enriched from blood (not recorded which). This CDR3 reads CAWSHTGIRDNSPLHF. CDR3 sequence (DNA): TGTGCCTGGAGCCACACAGGGATTCGGGATAATTCACCCCTCCACTTT.